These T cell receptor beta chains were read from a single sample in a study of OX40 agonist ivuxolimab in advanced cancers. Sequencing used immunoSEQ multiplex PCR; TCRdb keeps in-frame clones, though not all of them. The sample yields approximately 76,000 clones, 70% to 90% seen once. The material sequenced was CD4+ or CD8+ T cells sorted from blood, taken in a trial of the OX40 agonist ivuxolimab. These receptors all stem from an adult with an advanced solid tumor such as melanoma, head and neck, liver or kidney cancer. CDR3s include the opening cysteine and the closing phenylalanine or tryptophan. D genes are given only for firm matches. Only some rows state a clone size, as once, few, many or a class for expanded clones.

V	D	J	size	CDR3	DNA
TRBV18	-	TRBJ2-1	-	CASSRATPGDNEQFF	TGTGCCAGCTCACGCGCGACCCCAGGGGACAATGAGCAGTTCTTC
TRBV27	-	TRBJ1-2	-	CASSPNRGGYGYTF	TGTGCCAGCAGTCCAAACCGCGGGGGCTATGGCTACACCTTC
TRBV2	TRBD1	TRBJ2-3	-	CASSGQGAGTDTQYF	TGTGCCAGCAGCGGACAGGGGGCGGGAACAGATACGCAGTATTTT
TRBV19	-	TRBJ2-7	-	CASRPLAASDEQYF	TGTGCCAGTAGACCTTTGGCAGCCTCGGACGAGCAGTACTTC
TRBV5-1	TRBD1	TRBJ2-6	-	CASSLVGVQGTSGANVLTF	TGCGCCAGCAGCTTGGTGGGCGTACAGGGGACATCTGGGGCCAACGTCCTGACTTTC
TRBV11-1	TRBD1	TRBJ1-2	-	CASSLTQTGTGYTF	TGTGCCAGCAGCTTAACCCAGACAGGGACCGGCTACACCTTC
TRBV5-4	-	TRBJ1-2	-	CASSQGSAGAYGYTF	TGCGCCAGCAGCCAAGGGTCGGCAGGGGCCTATGGCTACACCTTC
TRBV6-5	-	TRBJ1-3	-	CASSLTGASGNTIYF	TGTGCCAGCTCCCTCACAGGAGCCTCTGGAAACACCATATATTTT
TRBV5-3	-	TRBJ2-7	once	CARSLEGRNPYEQYF	TGTGCCAGAAGCTTGGAGGGGCGGAACCCCTACGAGCAGTACTTC
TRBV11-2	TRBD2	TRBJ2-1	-	CASSLRPTSGDYNEQFF	TGTGCCAGCAGCTTAAGGCCGACTAGCGGGGACTACAATGAGCAGTTCTTC
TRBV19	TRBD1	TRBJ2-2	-	CASSIGTGAYTGELFF	TGTGCCAGTAGTATAGGGACAGGGGCTTATACCGGGGAGCTGTTTTTT
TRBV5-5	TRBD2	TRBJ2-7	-	CASRELAGDVEDSYEQYF	TGTGCCAGCAGGGAACTAGCGGGAGATGTCGAAGACTCCTACGAGCAGTACTTC
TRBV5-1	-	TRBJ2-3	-	CASSWESGTDTQYF	TGCGCCAGCAGCTGGGAGTCGGGCACAGATACGCAGTATTTT
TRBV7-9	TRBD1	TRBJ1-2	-	CASSERQGYSGYTF	TGTGCCAGCAGCGAACGACAGGGGTACTCTGGCTACACCTTC
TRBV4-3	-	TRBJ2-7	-	CASSAMAGTSYEQYF	TGCGCCAGCAGCGCCATGGCAGGTACGTCCTACGAGCAGTACTTC
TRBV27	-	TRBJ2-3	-	CASSLIAEDTQYF	TGTGCCAGCAGTTTAATAGCAGAGGATACGCAGTATTTT
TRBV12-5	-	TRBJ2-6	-	CASGPSVFLDSGANVLTF	TGTGCTAGTGGTCCTTCAGTCTTCCTTGACTCTGGGGCCAACGTCCTGACTTTC
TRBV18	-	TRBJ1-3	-	CASSPQGAVTGTPSGNTIYF	TGTGCCAGCTCACCCCAAGGGGCAGTTACAGGGACTCCATCTGGAAACACCATATATTTT
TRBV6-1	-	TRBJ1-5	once	CASRTENSNQPQHF	TGTGCCAGCAGGACGGAAAATAGCAATCAGCCCCAGCATTTT
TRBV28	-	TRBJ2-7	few	CASSSWLAEQSSYEQYF	TGTGCCAGCAGTTCCTGGTTAGCGGAACAGAGCTCCTACGAGCAGTACTTC
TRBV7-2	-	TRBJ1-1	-	CASSFSRSEAFF	TGTGCCAGCAGCTTTAGTAGGTCTGAAGCTTTCTTT
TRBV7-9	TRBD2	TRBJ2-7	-	CASSQRRGDSYEQYF	TGTGCCAGCAGCCAAAGACGGGGGGACTCCTACGAGCAGTACTTC
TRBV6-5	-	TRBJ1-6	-	CASHPLTNSPLHF	TGTGCCAGCCATCCGTTGACTAATTCACCCCTCCACTTT
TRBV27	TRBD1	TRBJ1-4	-	CASSRGWGTGGINEKLFF	TGTGCCAGCTCCCGGGGATGGGGGACAGGGGGCATTAATGAAAAACTGTTTTTT
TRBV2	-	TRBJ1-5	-	CASSAGRGGGQPQHF	TGTGCCAGCAGTGCTGGCAGGGGAGGAGGTCAGCCCCAGCATTTT
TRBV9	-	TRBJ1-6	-	CASSVDGGGYNSPLHF	TGTGCCAGCAGCGTAGACGGGGGCGGATATAATTCACCCCTCCACTTT
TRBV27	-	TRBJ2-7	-	CASSLTPPAGYEQYF	TGTGCCAGCAGTTTAACCCCCCCGGCGGGGTACGAGCAGTACTTC
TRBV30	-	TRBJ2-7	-	CAWGMEAGGEQYF	TGTGCCTGGGGGATGGAAGCGGGCGGCGAGCAGTACTTC
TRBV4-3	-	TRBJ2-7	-	CASSQESSYEQYF	TGCGCCAGCAGCCAAGAGAGCTCCTACGAGCAGTACTTC
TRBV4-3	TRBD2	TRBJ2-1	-	CASSQLAGVSNEQFF	TGCGCCAGCAGCCAGCTAGCGGGGGTCAGCAATGAGCAGTTCTTC
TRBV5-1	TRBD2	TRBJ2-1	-	CASSFGLAGDEQFF	TGCGCCAGCAGCTTTGGGCTAGCGGGTGATGAGCAGTTCTTC
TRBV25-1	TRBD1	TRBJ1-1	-	CASSERQGSVKAFF	TGTGCCAGCAGTGAGAGACAGGGGTCTGTAAAAGCTTTCTTT
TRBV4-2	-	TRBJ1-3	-	CASSQDRGGSGNTIYF	TGTGCCAGCAGCCAAGATCGAGGGGGATCTGGAAACACCATATATTTT
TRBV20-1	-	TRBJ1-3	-	CSAKGVDTIYF	TGCAGTGCTAAGGGTGTGGACACCATATATTTT
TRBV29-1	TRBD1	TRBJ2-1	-	CSVGQGASPYNEQFF	TGCAGCGTTGGACAGGGGGCTAGTCCCTACAATGAGCAGTTCTTC
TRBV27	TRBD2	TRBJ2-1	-	CASRGLAGDNEQFF	TGTGCCAGCCGAGGACTAGCGGGAGACAATGAGCAGTTCTTC
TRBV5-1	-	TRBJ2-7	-	CASSLGPRGEGPSYEQYF	TGCGCCAGCAGCTTGGGACCGAGGGGGGAGGGCCCTTCCTACGAGCAGTACTTC
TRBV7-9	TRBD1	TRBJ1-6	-	CASSLGQGARPLHF	TGTGCCAGCAGCTTGGGACAGGGGGCTAGACCCCTCCACTTT
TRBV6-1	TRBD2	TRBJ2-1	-	CASAGLAFNEQFF	TGTGCCAGCGCCGGACTAGCCTTCAATGAGCAGTTCTTC
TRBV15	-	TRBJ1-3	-	CATSRGGASGNTIYF	TGTGCCACCAGCAGAGGGGGGGCGTCTGGAAACACCATATATTTT
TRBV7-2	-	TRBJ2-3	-	CASSLAVLRADTQYF	TGTGCCAGCAGCTTAGCGGTCCTAAGGGCAGATACGCAGTATTTT
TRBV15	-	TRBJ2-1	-	CATSRITGKVYNEQFF	TGTGCCACCAGCAGAATAACAGGGAAGGTGTACAATGAGCAGTTCTTC
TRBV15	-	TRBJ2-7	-	CATSRAGGALYEQYF	TGTGCCACCAGCAGAGCTGGGGGGGCGCTGTACGAGCAGTACTTC
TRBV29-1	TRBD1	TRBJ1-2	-	CSVEDTHGTVNYGYTF	TGCAGCGTTGAAGATACTCATGGGACAGTTAACTATGGCTACACCTTC
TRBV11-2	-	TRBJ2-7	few	CASSRWRGLTYEQYF	TGTGCCAGCAGCCGATGGCGGGGGCTGACATACGAGCAGTACTTC
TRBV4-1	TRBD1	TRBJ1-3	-	CASSQLGTGPSGNTIYF	TGCGCCAGCAGCCAACTTGGGACAGGGCCCTCTGGAAACACCATATATTTT
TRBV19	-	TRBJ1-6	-	CASTIWGSPLHF	TGTGCCAGTACCATATGGGGTTCACCCCTCCACTTT
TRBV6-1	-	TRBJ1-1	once	CASDRERVKAFF	TGTGCCAGCGACAGAGAGAGAGTCAAAGCTTTCTTT
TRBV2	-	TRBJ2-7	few	CASSKKYEQYF	TGTGCCAGCAGCAAAAAATACGAGCAGTACTTC